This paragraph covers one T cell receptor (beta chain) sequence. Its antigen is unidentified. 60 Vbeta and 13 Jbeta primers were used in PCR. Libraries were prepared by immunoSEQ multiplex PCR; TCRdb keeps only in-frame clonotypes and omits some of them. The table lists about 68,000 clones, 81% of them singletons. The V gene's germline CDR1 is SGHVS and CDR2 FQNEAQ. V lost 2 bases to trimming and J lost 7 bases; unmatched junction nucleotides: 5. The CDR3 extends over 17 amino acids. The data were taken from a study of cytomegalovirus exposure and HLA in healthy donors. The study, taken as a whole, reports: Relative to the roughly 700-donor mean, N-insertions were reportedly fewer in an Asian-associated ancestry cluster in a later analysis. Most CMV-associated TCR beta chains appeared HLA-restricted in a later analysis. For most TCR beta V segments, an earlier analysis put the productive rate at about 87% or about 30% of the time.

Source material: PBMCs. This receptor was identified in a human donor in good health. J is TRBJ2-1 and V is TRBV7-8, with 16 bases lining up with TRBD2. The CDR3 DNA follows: TGTGCCAGCAGCTTACTGGGACTAGCGGGGGGGCAAAATGAGCAGTTCTTC. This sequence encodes CASSLLGLAGGQNEQFF.